Presented here are 14 T cell receptor beta chains from one specimen sequenced in a study of identical twins. TCRdb reprocessed the 5' RACE reads with MiXCR, giving one entry per CDR3 protein. The table shows fewer than 450,000 distinct CDR3 sequences, with around 9% occurring only once. Sequencing was performed on naive T cells sorted from blood. These receptors originate from a woman in her forties or fifties in good health.

This chain links TRBV6-5 with TRBJ2-6, with 11 bases that match TRBD1. V dropped 0 bases and J dropped 0; count of bases not matched to a gene: 7. Germline V CDR1 and CDR2: MNHEY, SVGAGI. The CDR3 loop spans 20 amino acids. CDR3 amino acids: CASSYSRGQGVPSGANVLTF. In DNA, the CDR3 is TGTGCCAGCAGTTACTCGCGGGGACAGGGGGTCCCCTCTGGGGCCAACGTCCTGACTTTC.

This clonotype was observed at least ten times. The chain has TRBV11-2 and TRBJ2-1, with D possibly being TRBD2 (6 bases). The CDR3 consists of 15 residues. V lost 8 bases and J 9 bases, leaving 23 bases between the germline ends. Germline lookup yields CDR1 SGHAT and CDR2 FQNNGV. The CDR3, as DNA: TGTGCCAGCTGGAACCTGGGACTCCCGCCCAGTGAGCAGTTCTTC. Its translation is CASWNLGLPPSEQFF.

This clonotype was found a few times. The chain employs TRBV5-1 and TRBJ2-3; the D gene is possibly TRBD1 (5 bases). CDR1 and CDR2 (germline): SGHRS, YFSETQ. Trimming removed 0 bases at V and 7 bases at J, with 9 bases between. The CDR3 consists of 13 residues. The CDR3 region has the DNA TGCGCCAGCAGCTTGGATCCAGGGAATACGCAGTATTTT. It encodes CASSLDPGNTQYF.

This clonotype was seen only a few times. The rearrangement links TRBV12-3 or TRBV12-4 to TRBJ1-5; D remains ambiguous. Trimming took 0 bases from V and 6 from J, leaving 9 bases between them. The CDR3 is 14 amino acids. CDR3 nucleotide sequence: TGTGCCAGCAGTTTAGCCGGGGTTACTCAGCCCCAGCATTTT. Its protein is CASSLAGVTQPQHF.

This clonotype has a handful of counts. The chain recombines TRBV10-3 with TRBJ2-7, with TRBD2 identical over 10 bases. The CDR3 has 16 residues. J gave up 3 bases and V 0 bases, and 5 bases lay outside the gene matches. From germline, CDR1 is ENHRY and CDR2 SYGVKD. Here the CDR3 DNA reads TGTGCCATCAGTGAGTCCCCCAGGACTAGCGGCTACGAGCAGTACTTC. This translates into CAISESPRTSGYEQYF.

V is TRBV6-1 and J is TRBJ2-2, with TRBD2 matching 10 bases. Germline V gene lookup returns CDR1 MNHNS and CDR2 SASEGT. The CDR3 has 14 residues. The V and J ends lost 7 bases and 8 bases, in that order; junction bases with no gene match: 7. In DNA form, the CDR3 reads TGTGCCAGCATGGGACTAGCGATGATAGGGGAGCTGTTTTTT. Its translation is CASMGLAMIGELFF.

This clonotype was counted only a few times. V gene TRBV5-1 combines with J gene TRBJ1-3, with no clear D. This CDR3 has 16 amino acids. Between the trimmed V and J ends, which lost 0 bases and 1 base, there was a span of 11 bases. CDR1 is SGHRS, CDR2 YFSETQ, per germline. The chain's CDR3 is CASSLAGIASGNTIYF. CDR3 sequence (DNA): TGCGCCAGCAGCTTGGCCGGGATAGCGTCTGGAAACACCATATATTTT.

This clonotype was counted only a few times. The chain carries TRBV20-1 and TRBJ2-1, with TRBD2 identical over 7 bases. CDR1 and CDR2 from the germline V gene are DFQATT and SNEGSKA (reference sequence). CDR3 length: 11 amino acids. CDR3 nucleotide sequence: TGCGGGCTAGCGGACTACAATGAGCAGTTCTTC. This codes for CGLADYNEQFF.

V gene TRBV28 combines with J gene TRBJ2-7; 8 positions agree with TRBD2. The CDR3 has 15 amino acids. In germline, CDR1 is MDHEN, CDR2 SYDVKM. Unmatched junction bases numbered 10, after V lost 7 bases and J lost 2 bases. CDR3 sequence (DNA): TGTGCCAGCACCCCCACTAGCGGACCAACCTACGAGCAGTACTTC. This translates into CASTPTSGPTYEQYF.

In this sample, this clonotype turned up a few times. The V and J genes are TRBV7-9 and TRBJ2-7; 10 bases line up with TRBD2. V was pared by 8 bases and J by 2 bases, with 3 bases of the junction left unmatched. The CDR3 consists of 13 residues. Germline lookup yields CDR1 SEHNR and CDR2 FQNEAQ (reference sequence). This CDR3 reads CASGTSAAYEQYF. The CDR3 region has the DNA TGTGCCAGCGGGACTAGCGCAGCCTACGAGCAGTACTTC.

This clonotype was seen more than once but under ten times. The J gene is TRBJ1-2, the V gene TRBV4-1; 7 bases map to TRBD1. Germline values: CDR1 MGHRA, CDR2 YSYEKL. The CDR3 is made up of 14 amino acids. With V trimmed by 2 bases and J by 7 bases, 7 bases remained unmatched. The CDR3 bases are TGCGCCAGCAGCCAACCGGGACAGAGGCCTGGCTACACCTTC. Amino acids: CASSQPGQRPGYTF.

This clonotype was detected many times. The chain combines TRBV24-1 with TRBJ2-2; 7 bases are shared with TRBD2. The CDR3 sequence is 15 residues long. Germline CDR1 is KGHDR and CDR2 is SFDVKD. Losses at the gene ends were 10 bases for V and 5 bases for J; bases not matched to a gene: 12. The CDR3 DNA sequence: TGTGCCACACCGGGGAGGGCGAGTTATACCGGGGAGCTGTTTTTT. Encoded protein: CATPGRASYTGELFF.

In this sample, this clonotype turned up many times. The chain couples TRBV6-1 to TRBJ2-7; D is ambiguous. The CDR3 contains 14 residues. Trimming removed 0 bases from V and 3 bases from J, with 9 bases in between. CDR1 is MNHNS, CDR2 SASEGT, per germline. The CDR3, as DNA: TGTGCCAGCAGTGAAGCTCCAGGATTCTACGAGCAGTACGTC. Translated, it gives CASSEAPGFYEQYV.

The chain carries TRBV5-1 and TRBJ2-3; D ambiguous. This CDR3 is 15 amino acids long. The V gene lost 4 bases and the J gene lost 0 bases, with 12 bases spanning the gap. Germline assignment: CDR1 SGHRS and CDR2 YFSETQ. The CDR3 loop reads CASSRDPTSTDTQYF. The DNA for the CDR3 is TGCGCCAGCAGCCGAGATCCTACTAGCACAGATACGCAGTATTTT.